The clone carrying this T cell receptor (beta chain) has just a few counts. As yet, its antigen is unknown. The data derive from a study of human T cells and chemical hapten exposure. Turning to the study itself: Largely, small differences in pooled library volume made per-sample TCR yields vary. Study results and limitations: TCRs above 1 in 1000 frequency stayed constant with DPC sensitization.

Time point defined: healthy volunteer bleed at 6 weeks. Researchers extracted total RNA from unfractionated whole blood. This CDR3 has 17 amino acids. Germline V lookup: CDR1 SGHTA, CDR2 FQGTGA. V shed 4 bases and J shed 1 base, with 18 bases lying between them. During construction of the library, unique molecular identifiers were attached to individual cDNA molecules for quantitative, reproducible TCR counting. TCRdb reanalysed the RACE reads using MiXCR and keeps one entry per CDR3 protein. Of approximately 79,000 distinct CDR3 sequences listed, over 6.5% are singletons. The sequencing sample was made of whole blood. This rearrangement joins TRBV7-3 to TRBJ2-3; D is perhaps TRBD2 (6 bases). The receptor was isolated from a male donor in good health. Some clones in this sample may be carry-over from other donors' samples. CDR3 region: CASSYSRGSGGTDTQYF. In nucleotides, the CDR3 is TGTGCCAGCAGCTACTCCCGAGGTAGCGGTGGCACAGATACGCAGTATTTT.